One TCR beta chain is described in this entry. The target antigen is unknown. The naive CD8 subset, CD45RO-negative cells positively selected for CCR7, excluded terminally differentiated effector memory CD45RA+ cells. Donors comprised healthy HIV-negative adults lacking recent acute infections or vaccinations. This sample stems from a study of shared clonotypes between healthy human individuals. Findings of the study overall: Non-shared clonotypes had lower generation probabilities than those shared by all four donors. Clonotype sharing among the donors was expected to vary with sequencing depth. Estimated richness was generally greater in naive than memory subsets.

The repertoire was sequenced with immunoSEQ multiplex PCR; TCRdb's copy has only in-frame clones and lacks some. The table lists about 590,000 clones, roughly 95% of them singletons. This CDR3 contains 13 residues. Per the germline V gene, CDR1 is GTSNPN and CDR2 is SVGIG (reference sequence). With 1 base clipped from V and 6 bases from J, the junction kept 4 bases outside the gene matches. The specimen was naive CD8+ T cells sorted from blood. The chain is built from TRBV30 and TRBJ1-2, with TRBD1 matching over 8 bases. This receptor was identified in a woman in her twenties or thirties in good health. In DNA form, the CDR3 reads TGTGCCTGGAGTGGGGGACAGGTCCATGGCTACACCTTC. This gives the protein CAWSGGQVHGYTF.